This T cell receptor (beta chain) came from a study of patients and donors after allogeneic stem cell transplantation. TCRdb reprocessed the RT-PCR reads via MiXCR and lists one record per CDR3 protein. The top ten clones hold 5% to 7.5% of a sample with about a million distinct CDR3 sequences, about a sixth of them seen once. The germline gives CDR1 SGHAT, CDR2 FQNNGV. J gave up 0 bases and V 2 bases, and 11 bases lay outside the gene matches. The CDR3 has 20 amino acids. The genes are TRBV11-2 and TRBJ2-6; 9 nucleotides line up with TRBD2. The source is a human donor who was either an allogeneic HSCT recipient or a stem cell or donor lymphocyte infusion donor (not recorded which). It is not recorded whose cells these are; they may come from a transplant donor. Material for sequencing was blood, either unsorted or a sorted T cell fraction (not recorded which). The CDR3 reads CASSLRTSGLMISGANVLTF. CDR3 DNA sequence: TGTGCCAGCAGCTTAAGAACTAGCGGGCTTATGATCTCTGGGGCCAACGTCCTGACTTTC.